The 24 T cell receptor beta chains in this list originate from one sample, sequenced in a study of graft-versus-host responses after intestinal transplantation. Profiled with immunoSEQ multiplex PCR; TCRdb holds only in-frame clones, not every one. The table lists almost 40,000 clones, 90% to 95% of them singletons. These receptors have no known antigen. Sequenced material: unstimulated CD8+ T cells sorted from spleen or lymph node cells, taken before transplant. The receptor source for this set is a human donor who was the organ donor for an intestinal transplant.

In this sample, this clone turned up a few times. This chain uses TRBV4-1 with TRBJ2-3; 8 bases align to TRBD2. The ends lost 3 bases at V and 5 bases at J; junction bases unmatched: 10. This CDR3 region has 16 residues. Germline assignment: CDR1 MGHRA and CDR2 YSYEKL. The CDR3: CASSHPGLERGDTQYF. The DNA for the CDR3 is TGCGCCAGCAGCCACCCGGGACTAGAGAGGGGAGATACGCAGTATTTT.

The CDR3 sequence: CASSLVLETQYF. The CDR3, as DNA: TGTGCCAGCAGCTTAGTACTGGAGACCCAGTACTTC. The rearrangement uses TRBV7-9 and TRBJ2-5; D unclear. Trimming cost V 1 base and J 5 bases, with 5 bases left between them. Per germline, CDR1 SEHNR and CDR2 FQNEAQ (reference sequence). The CDR3 extends over 12 amino acids.

The chain is built from TRBV5-6 and TRBJ2-7; D tentatively fits TRBD1 or TRBD2 (5 bases each). Germline assignment: CDR1 SGHDT and CDR2 YYEEEE. CDR3 length: 16 residues. The V end was cut by 4 bases, the J end by 0 bases, with 17 bases between. CDR3 sequence: CASSQGRIAYSYEQYF. The CDR3 DNA is TGTGCCAGCAGCCAGGGACGTATAGCTTACTCCTACGAGCAGTACTTC.

The genes are TRBV11-2 and TRBJ1-1, with D tentatively TRBD1 (5 bases). The V gene's germline CDR1 is SGHAT and CDR2 FQNNGV. The CDR3 runs to 15 residues. V was pared by 2 bases and J by 6 bases, with 16 bases between. DNA of the CDR3: TGTGCCAGCAGCTTACACCGGGACCCGTTTTCTGAAGCTTTCTTT. It yields the protein CASSLHRDPFSEAFF.

V gene TRBV27 combines with J gene TRBJ1-5; 8 nucleotides match TRBD1. Per the germline V gene, CDR1 is MNHEY and CDR2 is SMNVEV (reference sequence). This CDR3 contains 14 residues. J was trimmed by 2 bases and V by 3 bases; bases with no gene match: 0. CDR3 DNA: TGTGCCAGCAGTTTGGGACAGGGCAATCAGCCCCAGCATTTT. Translated, it gives CASSLGQGNQPQHF.

V usage is TRBV6-5 and J usage is TRBJ2-7; TRBD2 might be the D (5 bases). V lost 2 bases and J 4 bases, leaving 15 bases between the germline ends. The germline CDR1 and CDR2 sequences are MNHEY and SVGAGI. CDR3 length: 15 residues. The CDR3 DNA reads as TGTGCCAGCAGTTACGTCTTTCGACTAAATTACGAGCAGTACTTC. Residues: CASSYVFRLNYEQYF.

The J gene is TRBJ2-2, the V gene TRBV15; D not certain. V shed 8 bases and J shed 4 bases, with 11 bases lying between them. Germline CDR1 LNHNV, CDR2 YYDKDF (reference sequence). The CDR3 sequence is 13 residues long. CDR3 in amino acids: CATDGVGTGELFF. For the CDR3, the DNA is TGTGCCACCGATGGGGTTGGCACCGGGGAGCTGTTTTTT.

The chain employs TRBV6-5 and TRBJ1-1; D not certain. V was shortened by 3 bases and J by 1 base, with 9 bases between the two germline ends. The germline V gene has CDR1 MNHEY and CDR2 SVGAGI. The CDR3 loop spans 14 amino acids. DNA of the CDR3: TGTGCCAGCAGTTATTCGGACTGGAACACTGAAGCTTTCTTT. As protein: CASSYSDWNTEAFF.

The CDR3 DNA reads as TGTGCCAGCAGCTTTCAGGGAGGGGGGGATACGCAGTATTTT. As protein: CASSFQGGGDTQYF. The V call is TRBV5-4, the J call TRBJ2-3, with D perhaps matching TRBD2 (7 bases). The CDR3 extends over 14 amino acids. V was trimmed by 2 bases and J by 6 bases, leaving 13 bases between them. Germline V gene sequence: CDR1 SGHNT, CDR2 YYREEE (reference sequence). Supplemented by reference TRBV5-4 and TRBJ2-3, the full variable domain reads ETGVTQSPTHLIKTRGQQVTLRCSSQSGHNTVSWYQQALGQGPQFIFQYYREEENGRGNFPPRFSGLQFPNYSSELNVNALELDDSALYLCASSFQGGGDTQYFGPGTRLTVL.

V gene TRBV19 combines with J gene TRBJ1-3; 10 nucleotides align to TRBD1. V lost 6 bases and J lost 4; bases outside the gene matches: 6. The CDR3 extends over 15 amino acids. Germline values: CDR1 LNHDA, CDR2 SQIVND (reference sequence). CDR3 bases: TGTGCCAGTAGCACCGGGACAGGGGCAGGAAACACCATATATTTT. Translated, it gives CASSTGTGAGNTIYF.

The chain recombines TRBV2 with TRBJ1-3; D call uncertain. This CDR3 is 11 amino acids long. Trimming pared 4 bases from V and 4 bases from J, leaving 2 bases between. Germline values: CDR1 SNHLY, CDR2 FYNNEI. CDR3 sequence reads: CASSAGNTIYF. CDR3 coding DNA: TGTGCCAGCAGTGCAGGAAACACCATATATTTT.

The V call is TRBV6-6, the J call TRBJ2-3; D not certain. The germline V and J ends were trimmed by 0 bases and 1 base, with 11 bases remaining between them. CDR1 is MNHNY, CDR2 SVGAGI, per germline (reference sequence). The CDR3 runs 16 residues. CDR3 amino acids: CASSYSTPGGTDTQYF. DNA for the CDR3: TGTGCCAGCAGTTACTCGACTCCCGGTGGCACAGATACGCAGTATTTT.

The genes are TRBV4-3 and TRBJ2-3, with D tentatively TRBD2 (6 bases). Trimming cost V 0 bases and J 1 base, with 11 bases left between them. The germline V gene encodes CDR1 LGHNA and CDR2 YSLEER. The CDR3 is 16 residues long. In DNA, the CDR3 is TGCGCCAGCAGCCAAGAGAACCGGAGGGGCACAGATACGCAGTATTTT. It translates to CASSQENRRGTDTQYF.

The chain employs TRBV27 and TRBJ1-3; 7 bases align to TRBD1. Trimming took 4 bases from V and 2 from J; bases not matched to a gene: 2. Germline-derived CDR1 and CDR2 are MNHEY and SMNVEV (reference sequence). The CDR3 covers 14 residues. CDR3 amino acids: CASSSTGTGNTIYF. The CDR3 DNA sequence: TGTGCCAGCAGTTCGACAGGGACTGGAAACACCATATATTTT.

The genes are TRBV4-3 and TRBJ2-2; the D gene is possibly TRBD1 (5 bases). Germline V gene sequence: CDR1 LGHNA, CDR2 YSLEER. The CDR3 sequence is 13 residues long. V was shortened by 2 bases and J by 10 bases, with 11 bases between the two germline ends. This CDR3 is CASSQRGWEELFF. DNA for the CDR3: TGCGCCAGCAGCCAAAGGGGTTGGGAGGAGCTGTTTTTT.

The CDR3 is CASSFLVLTGTDTQYF. As DNA, the CDR3 is TGTGCCAGCAGCTTCCTTGTGCTGACCGGCACAGATACGCAGTATTTT. V is TRBV7-9 and J is TRBJ2-3; D uncertain. Trimming left V 3 bases short and J 1 base short, with 14 bases between. The germline V gene encodes CDR1 SEHNR and CDR2 FQNEAQ (reference sequence). The CDR3 covers 16 residues. Full variable domain (rest looked up from reference TRBV7-9 and TRBJ2-3): DTGVSQNPRHKITKRGQNVTFRCDPISEHNRLYWYRQTLGQGPEFLTYFQNEAQLEKSRLLSDRFSAERPKGSFSTLEIQRTEQGDSAMYLCASSFLVLTGTDTQYFGPGTRLTVL.

This rearrangement joins TRBV2 to TRBJ2-2; perhaps TRBD1 as D (6 bases). Deletions cut 3 bases from V and 0 bases from J, with 14 bases between. Germline CDR1 reads SNHLY; CDR2 reads FYNNEI. The CDR3 loop spans 17 amino acids. This CDR3 reads CASSDEGTPANTGELFF. The DNA for the CDR3 is TGTGCCAGCAGTGATGAGGGGACACCCGCGAACACCGGGGAGCTGTTTTTT.

This sequence joins TRBV29-1 and TRBJ1-2; 9 nucleotides line up with TRBD1. CDR3 length: 14 residues. Per germline, CDR1 SQVTM and CDR2 ANQGSEA. The CDR3: CTSSGTGPNYGYTF. The CDR3 DNA reads as TGCACCTCGTCCGGGACAGGGCCTAACTATGGCTACACCTTC.

The gene calls are TRBV6-6 and TRBJ1-5, with 8 bases lining up with TRBD1. The trim removed 6 bases at V and 7 bases at J, leaving 8 bases unmatched. Germline assignment: CDR1 MNHNY and CDR2 SVGAGI (reference sequence). The CDR3 consists of 14 residues. This CDR3 reads CASSHRQGQQPQHF. The DNA of the CDR3 is TGTGCCAGCAGCCATAGACAGGGGCAGCAGCCCCAGCATTTT.

V and J are TRBV11-3 and TRBJ2-2; D remains ambiguous. Germline V gives CDR1 SGHNT, CDR2 YENEEA. The CDR3 has 14 amino acids. With 3 bases removed from V and 0 bases from J, the gap between germline ends came to 5 bases. This CDR3 is CASSFAPNTGELFF. CDR3 nucleotide sequence: TGTGCCAGCAGCTTTGCCCCGAACACCGGGGAGCTGTTTTTT. The full variable domain, its missing parts supplied by reference TRBV11-3 and TRBJ2-2, is EAGVVQSPRYKIIEKKQPVAFWCNPISGHNTLYWYLQNLGQGPELLIRYENEEAVDDSQLPKDRFSAERLKGVDSTLKIQPAELGDSAVYLCASSFAPNTGELFFGEGSRLTVL.

This clone was found once. V is TRBV10-2 and J is TRBJ2-3, with 7 bases matching TRBD1. Germline V gives CDR1 WSHSY, CDR2 SAAADI. The CDR3 covers 14 residues. The J segment lost 3 bases and the V segment lost 6 bases, leaving 6 bases of the junction unmatched. This CDR3 reads CASRSDRVTDTQYF. The CDR3 DNA is TGCGCCAGCAGAAGTGACAGGGTAACAGATACGCAGTATTTT.

J is TRBJ1-1 and V is TRBV6-6, with TRBD1 as a possible D gene (6 bases). V was trimmed by 8 bases and J by 4 bases, leaving 14 bases between them. Germline V gene lookup returns CDR1 MNHNY and CDR2 SVGAGI (reference sequence). The CDR3 length is 13 residues. The CDR3 DNA follows: TGTGCCAGCCCTGGGGGGCTGGGCACTGAAGCTTTCTTT. Its translation: CASPGGLGTEAFF.

The chain uses TRBV5-1 and TRBJ1-2; 9 bases agree with TRBD1. The germline V gene has CDR1 SGHRS and CDR2 YFSETQ. The CDR3 has 18 amino acids. Trimming at V came to 6 bases and at J to 0 bases, leaving 15 bases not matched to a gene. CDR3 loop: CASIAGTGSGVSNYGYTF. CDR3 bases: TGCGCCAGCATTGCCGGGACAGGGAGTGGGGTTTCTAACTATGGCTACACCTTC.

The J gene is TRBJ1-2, the V gene TRBV2, with D possibly TRBD1 on 6 matching bases. Germline lookup yields CDR1 SNHLY and CDR2 FYNNEI. V was cut by 1 base and J by 8 bases, with 14 bases left in between. CDR3 length: 14 amino acids. The CDR3 DNA sequence: TGTGCCAGCAGTGAAGGGGACATTACCTCCGGCTACACCTTC. Its translation is CASSEGDITSGYTF. The full variable domain, its missing parts supplied by reference TRBV2 and TRBJ1-2, is EPEVTQTPSHQVTQMGQEVILRCVPISNHLYFYWYRQILGQKVEFLVSFYNNEISEKSEIFDDQFSVERPDGSNFTLKIRSTKLEDSAMYFCASSEGDITSGYTFGSGTRLTVV.